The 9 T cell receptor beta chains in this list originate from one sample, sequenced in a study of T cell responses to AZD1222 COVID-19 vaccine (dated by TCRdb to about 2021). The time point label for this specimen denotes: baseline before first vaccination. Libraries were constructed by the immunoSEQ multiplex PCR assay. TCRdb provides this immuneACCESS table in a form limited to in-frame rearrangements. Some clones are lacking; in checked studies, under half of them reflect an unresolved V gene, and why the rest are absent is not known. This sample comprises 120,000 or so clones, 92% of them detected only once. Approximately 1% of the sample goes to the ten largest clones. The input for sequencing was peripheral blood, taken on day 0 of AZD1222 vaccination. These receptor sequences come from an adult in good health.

The CDR3 loop reads CSASAAANSYNEQFF. As DNA, the CDR3 is TGCAGTGCTAGTGCAGCAGCCAACTCCTACAATGAGCAGTTCTTC. The chain links TRBV20-1 to TRBJ2-1, with D unresolved. Germline V gene lookup returns CDR1 DFQATT and CDR2 SNEGSKA (reference sequence). Trimming stripped 3 bases from V and 0 bases from J, with 12 bases between. This CDR3 spans 15 amino acids.

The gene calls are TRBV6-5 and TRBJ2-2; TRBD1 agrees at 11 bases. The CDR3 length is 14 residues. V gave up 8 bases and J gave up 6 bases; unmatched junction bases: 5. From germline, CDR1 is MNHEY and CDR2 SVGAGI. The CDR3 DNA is TGTGCCAGCTGGGACAGGGGGGGTTCCGGGGAGCTGTTTTTT. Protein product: CASWDRGGSGELFF.

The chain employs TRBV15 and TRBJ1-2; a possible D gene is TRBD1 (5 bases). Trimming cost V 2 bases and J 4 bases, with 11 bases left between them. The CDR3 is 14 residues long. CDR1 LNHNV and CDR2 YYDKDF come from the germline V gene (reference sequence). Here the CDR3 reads CATSRLRDVYGYTF. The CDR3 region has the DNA TGTGCCACCAGCAGACTCAGGGACGTCTATGGCTACACCTTC. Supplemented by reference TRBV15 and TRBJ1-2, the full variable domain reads DAMVIQNPRYQVTQFGKPVTLSCSQTLNHNVMYWYQQKSSQAPKLLFHYYDKDFNNEADTPDNFQSRRPNTSFCFLDIRSPGLGDTAMYLCATSRLRDVYGYTFGSGTRLTVV.

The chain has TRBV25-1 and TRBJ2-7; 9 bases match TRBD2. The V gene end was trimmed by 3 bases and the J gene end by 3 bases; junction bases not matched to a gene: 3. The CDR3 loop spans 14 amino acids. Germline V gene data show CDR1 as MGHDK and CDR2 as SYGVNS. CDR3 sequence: CASSDAGGVYEQYF. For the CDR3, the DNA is TGTGCCAGCAGTGACGCGGGAGGGGTCTACGAGCAGTACTTC.

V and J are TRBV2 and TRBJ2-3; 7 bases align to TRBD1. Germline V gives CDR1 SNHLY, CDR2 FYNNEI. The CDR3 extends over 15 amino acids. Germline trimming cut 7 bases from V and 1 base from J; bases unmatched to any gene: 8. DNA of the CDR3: TGTGCCAGCAATTTAGGACAGGTCCGCACAGATACGCAGTATTTT. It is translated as CASNLGQVRTDTQYF.

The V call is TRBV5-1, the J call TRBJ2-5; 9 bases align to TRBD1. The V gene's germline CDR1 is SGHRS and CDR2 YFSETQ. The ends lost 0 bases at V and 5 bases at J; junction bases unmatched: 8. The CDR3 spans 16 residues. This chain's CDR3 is CASSLAKQGAWETQYF. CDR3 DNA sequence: TGCGCCAGCAGCTTGGCGAAACAGGGGGCATGGGAGACCCAGTACTTC.

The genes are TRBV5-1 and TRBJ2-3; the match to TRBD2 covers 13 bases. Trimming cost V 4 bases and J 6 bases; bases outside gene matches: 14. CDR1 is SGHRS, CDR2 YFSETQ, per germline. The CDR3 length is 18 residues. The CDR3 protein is CASSKGTSGKVFSDTQYF. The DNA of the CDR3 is TGCGCCAGCAGCAAAGGGACTAGCGGGAAGGTCTTTTCGGATACGCAGTATTTT.

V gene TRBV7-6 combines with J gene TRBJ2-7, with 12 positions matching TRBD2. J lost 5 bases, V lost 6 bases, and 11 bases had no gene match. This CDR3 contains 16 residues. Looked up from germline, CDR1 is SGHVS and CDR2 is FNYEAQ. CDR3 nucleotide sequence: TGTGCCAGCAGTACCCCTAGCACTAGCGGGAGGAACGAGCAGTACTTC. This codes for CASSTPSTSGRNEQYF. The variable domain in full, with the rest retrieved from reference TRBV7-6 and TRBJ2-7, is GAGVSQSPRYKVTKRGQDVALRCDPISGHVSLYWYRQALGQGPEFLTYFNYEAQQDKSGLPNDRFSAERPEGSISTLTIQRTEQRDSAMYRCASSTPSTSGRNEQYFGPGTRLTVT.

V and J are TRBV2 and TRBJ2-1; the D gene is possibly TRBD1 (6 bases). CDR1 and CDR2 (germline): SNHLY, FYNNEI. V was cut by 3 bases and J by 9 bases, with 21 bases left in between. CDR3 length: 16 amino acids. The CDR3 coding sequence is TGTGCCAGCAGTGACATATTAAGGGGGTCCGCGGGTGAGCAGTTCTTC. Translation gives CASSDILRGSAGEQFF.